Below are 11 T cell receptor beta chains sequenced from a single sample in a study of T cells in women clearing cervical HPV infection. The assay was immunoSEQ multiplex PCR, and TCRdb's table has in-frame clones only and misses some. Here the sample table reports approximately 35,000 clones. Sequenced material: blood buffy coat. These receptors were collected from a woman between 18 and 70 years old with a cervical HPV16 infection that either progressed to CIN3+ or cleared (not recorded which).

A word on this clone: The DNA ends 3 residues before the CDR3 does, and the rest of the CDR3 is filled in from the germline J gene. The chain combines TRBV20-1 with TRBJ1-1; 8 nucleotides align to TRBD1. V gave up 7 bases and J gave up 5 bases; unmatched junction bases: 9. This CDR3 spans 13 amino acids. Germline lookup yields CDR1 DFQATT and CDR2 SNEGSKA (reference sequence). The CDR3 bases that were read are TGCAGTGTACAGGGGGTCATCAGGACTGAA. This encodes CSVQGVIRTE. The entire CDR3 protein reads CSVQGVIRTEAFF.

With respect to this clone: The read ends 3 residues shy of where the CDR3 ends; the end is completed using the germline J gene. The rearrangement joins TRBV28 to TRBJ2-7, with D possibly TRBD1 on 6 matching bases. CDR1 and CDR2 (germline): MDHEN, SYDVKM. The V end was cut by 4 bases, the J end by 3 bases, with 22 bases between. The CDR3 is made up of 17 amino acids. CDR3 sequence: CASSSKLLPTGIYEQYF. CDR3 DNA, as far as it was read: TGTGCCAGCAGTTCCAAACTCCTTCCGACAGGAATCTACGAG.

Regarding this clone: The CDR3 end falls 3 residues outside the read, so it is completed with the germline J gene. This sequence joins TRBV6-1 and TRBJ1-1; perhaps TRBD1 as D (6 bases). V lost 2 bases and J 5 bases, leaving 21 bases between the germline ends. CDR3 length: 17 amino acids. Looked up from germline, CDR1 is MNHNS and CDR2 is SASEGT. The CDR3 sequence is CASSENEGVVVRTEAFF. Incomplete CDR3 DNA: TGTGCCAGCAGTGAAAACGAGGGGGTGGTTGTTAGGACTGAA.

Remarks on this clone: The DNA ends 3 residues before the CDR3 does, and the rest of the CDR3 is filled in from the germline J gene. The V and J genes are TRBV19 and TRBJ2-7; 10 nucleotides line up with TRBD1. Germline CDR1 is LNHDA and CDR2 is SQIVND (reference sequence). The CDR3 is 16 residues long. V lost 4 bases to trimming and J lost 3 bases; unmatched junction nucleotides: 9. Incomplete CDR3 DNA: TGTGCCAGTAGTACTCAGGGACAGGGGAGGGTCTACGAG. Translating it yields CASSTQGQGRVYE. The entire CDR3 sequence reads CASSTQGQGRVYEQYF.

A note on this clone: The read ends 3 residues shy of where the CDR3 ends; the end is completed using the germline J gene. The chain couples TRBV5-1 to TRBJ2-3; D is uncertain. CDR3 length equals 16 residues. V was trimmed by 4 bases and J by 2 bases, leaving 17 bases between them. In germline, CDR1 is SGHRS, CDR2 YFSETQ. The covered CDR3 bases are TGCGCCAGCAGCCTACCCACAAGCGCAGACACAGATACG. Protein sequence: CASSLPTSADTDT. The whole CDR3 protein reads CASSLPTSADTDTQYF.

Turning to this clone: The read terminates 3 residues before the CDR3 end, so the remaining end is supplied by the germline J gene. J is TRBJ2-7 and V is TRBV20-1; D is possibly TRBD2 (6 bases). CDR3 length: 15 residues. Trimming stripped 0 bases from V and 0 bases from J, with 12 bases between. Germline CDR1 DFQATT, CDR2 SNEGSKA (reference sequence). The DNA read from the CDR3 is TGCAGTGCTAGAGATAGGGACTCCATCTCCTACGAG. Its translation: CSARDRDSISYE. The CDR3 reads in full as CSARDRDSISYEQYF.

As concerns this clone: The read finishes 3 residues shy of the CDR3 end, and the germline J gene is used to complete it. V is TRBV10-1 and J is TRBJ2-1; 9 nucleotides line up with TRBD2. Germline V CDR1 and CDR2: WNHNN, SYGVQD (reference sequence). The CDR3 extends over 15 amino acids. V dropped 2 bases and J dropped 6; count of bases not matched to a gene: 5. The covered CDR3 bases are TGCGCCAGCAGTGAGGGGGCTAGCGGGATCAATGAG. Translating it yields CASSEGASGINE. The whole CDR3 sequence is CASSEGASGINEQFF.

On this clone: The read is 3 residues too short to cover the CDR3 end, so that end is filled in from the germline J gene. The chain links TRBV20-1 to TRBJ2-3, with 16 bases fitting TRBD2. Per germline, CDR1 DFQATT and CDR2 SNEGSKA (reference sequence). CDR3 length: 15 amino acids. J gave up 6 bases and V 4 bases, and 4 bases lay outside the gene matches. The CDR3 spells CSATTGLAGGDTQYF. The DNA read from the CDR3 is TGCAGTGCTACAACGGGACTAGCGGGGGGGGATACG.

As to this clone: The CDR3 end lies 3 residues beyond the end of the read and is filled in from the germline J gene. The rearrangement joins TRBV11-2 to TRBJ2-3; TRBD2 matches 7 bases. The CDR3 has 14 amino acids. The germline gives CDR1 SGHAT, CDR2 FQNNGV. J lost 3 bases, V lost 0 bases, and 0 bases had no gene match. This chain's CDR3 is CASSLERETDTQYF. CDR3 bases read: TGTGCCAGCAGCTTAGAGCGGGAGACAGATACG.

As regards this clone: Sequencing ends 3 residues short of the CDR3 end; the germline J gene provides the rest. This chain uses TRBV20-1 with TRBJ1-6; 10 nucleotides line up with TRBD1. CDR1 DFQATT and CDR2 SNEGSKA come from the germline V gene (reference sequence). V was clipped by 6 bases and J by 8 bases; unmatched bases: 4. The CDR3 length is 13 residues. CDR3 protein: CSAQGQGDSPLHF. CDR3 bases read: TGCAGTGCCCAAGGACAGGGGGATTCACCC.

CDR3 region: CASGGGTDNSYEQYF. The sequenced part of the CDR3 DNA is TGTGCCAGCGGGGGGGGGACTGATAACTCCTACGAG. The V gene is TRBV5-6, the J gene TRBJ2-7, with 7 nucleotides matching TRBD2. The CDR3 is cut off 3 residues early in the read; its end comes from the germline J gene. Trimming at V came to 7 bases and at J to 0 bases, leaving 10 bases not matched to a gene. This CDR3 is 15 amino acids long. CDR1 is SGHDT and CDR2 is YYEEEE in the germline V gene.